A single sample gave rise to the 27 T cell receptor beta chains below, sequenced in a study of neurological immune-mediated disorders. TCRdb re-derived calls from the 5' RACE reads in MiXCR, one entry per CDR3 protein. The sample yields some 27,000 distinct CDR3 sequences, under 30% seen once. The sequenced sample was CD4+ T cells from blood. The receptor source for this set is a middle-aged man with HTLV-1-associated myelopathy (HAM/TSP).

This clonotype was observed at least ten times. V gene TRBV18 combines with J gene TRBJ2-1; 8 positions agree with TRBD2. The germline gives CDR1 KGHSH, CDR2 LQKENI. The CDR3 has 16 residues. V dropped 1 base and J dropped 3; count of bases not matched to a gene: 5. CDR3 residues: CASSPRSGSIYNEQFF. CDR3 coding DNA: TGTGCCAGCTCACCACGAAGCGGGAGTATCTACAATGAGCAGTTCTTC. Complete variable domain (other parts from reference TRBV18 and TRBJ2-1): NAGVMQNPRHLVRRRGQEARLRCSPMKGHSHVYWYRQLPEEGLKFMVYLQKENIIDESGMPKERFSAEFPKEGPSILRIQQVVRGDSAAYFCASSPRSGSIYNEQFFGPGTRLTVL.

Comments on this clonotype: A much larger clonotype is one base distant, so this may be a read error. The rearrangement uses TRBV7-6 and TRBJ2-1, with D possibly matching TRBD1 (5 bases). V shed 1 base and J shed 0 bases, with 16 bases lying between them. The CDR3 runs 18 residues. Germline V CDR1 and CDR2: SGHVS, FNYEAQ. The CDR3: CASSLGCGQGSSYNEQFF. CDR3 nucleotides: TGTGCCAGCAGCTTAGGTTGTGGGCAGGGAAGCTCCTACAATGAGCAGTTCTTC.

This clonotype appeared many times. The V and J genes are TRBV7-8 and TRBJ2-4; 9 positions match TRBD1. With V trimmed by 5 bases and J by 9 bases, 5 bases remained unmatched. Per germline, CDR1 SGHVS and CDR2 FQNEAQ. The CDR3 length is 13 residues. The CDR3 DNA is TGTGCCAGCAGCCGGGACAGGGCACGCATTCAGTACTTC. It encodes CASSRDRARIQYF.

This clonotype was observed many times. J is TRBJ1-1 and V is TRBV5-5; a possible D gene is TRBD1 (5 bases). Trimming left V 0 bases short and J 1 base short, with 13 bases between. This CDR3 is built from 16 residues. The germline CDR1 and CDR2 sequences are SGHKS and YYEKEE (reference sequence). This CDR3 reads CASSLAPTERNTEAFF. The CDR3 coding sequence is TGTGCCAGCAGCTTGGCCCCGACAGAAAGGAACACTGAAGCTTTCTTT. The whole variable domain, filled in from reference TRBV5-5 and TRBJ1-1, reads DAGVTQSPTHLIKTRGQQVTLRCSPISGHKSVSWYQQVLGQGPQFIFQYYEKEERGRGNFPDRFSARQFPNYSSELNVNALLLGDSALYLCASSLAPTERNTEAFFGQGTRLTVV.

This clonotype occurred many times. The chain links TRBV12-2 to TRBJ2-7; TRBD1, as called in the table, went unchecked against the DNA. TRBV12-2 is a pseudogene segment. CDR3 length: 14 residues. The CDR3 loop reads CASRLGQGGCEQYF. CDR3 nucleotides: TGTGCAAGTCGCTTAGGACAGGGAGGTTGCGAGCAGTACTTC.

This clonotype was seen at least ten times. The V and J genes are TRBV12-3 or TRBV12-4 and TRBJ1-5, with 9 bases that match TRBD1. Trimming at V came to 6 bases and at J to 7 bases, leaving 13 bases not matched to a gene. The length of the CDR3 is 16 residues. The chain's CDR3 is CASSPWTGAEGQPQHF. The CDR3 coding sequence is TGTGCCAGCAGCCCATGGACAGGGGCTGAAGGGCAGCCCCAGCATTTT.

The CDR3 spells CSARDRGNSPLHF. The DNA of the CDR3 is TGCAGTGCTAGGGACAGGGGTAATTCACCCCTCCACTTT. The chain combines TRBV20-1 with TRBJ1-6; 9 bases are a match to TRBD1. Looked up from germline, CDR1 is DFQATT and CDR2 is SNEGSKA (reference sequence). J was trimmed by 6 bases and V by 3 bases; bases with no gene match: 0. The CDR3 is 13 amino acids.

This clonotype was detected ten times or more. The chain employs TRBV3-1 and TRBJ1-1; weak D call: TRBD1 (6 bases). From germline, CDR1 is LGHDT and CDR2 YNNKEL (reference sequence). Trimming shortened V by 4 bases and J by 5 bases, and 11 bases separated the two germline ends. This CDR3 comprises 13 residues. This CDR3 is CASSLSRGTEAFF. The DNA for the CDR3 is TGTGCCAGCAGCCTTTCAAGGGGGACTGAAGCTTTCTTT.

This clonotype was counted at least ten times. The junction shows a germline mismatch at one end, possibly a read error. The V and J genes are TRBV5-6 and TRBJ1-2, with a tentative D call TRBD1 (5 bases). The CDR3 loop spans 14 amino acids. Germline CDR1 reads SGHDT; CDR2 reads YYEEEE. This CDR3 is CASSRGAGQALPFF. CDR3 sequence (DNA): TGTGCCAGCAGCAGAGGGGCAGGCCAAGCCCTACCCTTCTTC.

In its sample, this clonotype was seen many times. The rearrangement joins TRBV7-8 to TRBJ2-1; D possibly corresponds to TRBD1 (5 bases). CDR1 is SGHVS, CDR2 FQNEAQ, per germline. This CDR3 spans 13 amino acids. Trimming shortened V by 5 bases and J by 7 bases, and 12 bases separated the two germline ends. The CDR3: CASSPGYRNEQFF. Here the CDR3 DNA reads TGTGCCAGCAGCCCAGGGTATCGGAATGAGCAGTTCTTC. The full variable domain, its missing parts supplied by reference TRBV7-8 and TRBJ2-1, is GAGVSQSPRYKVAKRGQDVALRCDPISGHVSLFWYQQALGQGPEFLTYFQNEAQLDKSGLPSDRFFAERPEGSVSTLKIQRTQQEDSAVYLCASSPGYRNEQFFGPGTRLTVL.

In its sample, this clonotype was seen many times. The J gene is TRBJ1-5, the V gene TRBV18; D gene ambiguous. V lost 2 bases, J lost 2 bases, and 13 bases lay in between. The CDR3 is 16 amino acids. The germline V gene has CDR1 KGHSH and CDR2 LQKENI. CDR3 sequence reads: CASSPSRGSGNQPQHF. DNA of the CDR3: TGTGCCAGCTCACCAAGTAGAGGTAGTGGCAATCAGCCCCAGCATTTT.

The chain carries TRBV24-1 and TRBJ2-4, with a weak D call TRBD2 (6 bases). The germline V gene encodes CDR1 KGHDR and CDR2 SFDVKD. Trimming stripped 5 bases from V and 8 bases from J, with 12 bases between. The CDR3 runs to 13 residues. The CDR3 protein is CATSVPGADIQYF. CDR3 DNA: TGTGCCACCAGTGTTCCGGGAGCGGACATTCAGTACTTC.

This clonotype was seen at least ten times. This chain uses TRBV3-1 with TRBJ1-6; no definite D call. The V and J ends lost 0 bases and 7 bases respectively, with 4 bases between them. This CDR3 spans 13 amino acids. Per the germline V gene, CDR1 is LGHDT and CDR2 is YNNKEL (reference sequence). CDR3 in amino acids: CASSQDGNSPLHF. CDR3 in DNA: TGTGCCAGCAGCCAAGACGGAAATTCACCCCTCCACTTT.

This clonotype has at least ten counts. The chain couples TRBV7-8 to TRBJ2-1; 14 bases fit TRBD2. The V and J ends lost 0 bases and 4 bases, in that order; junction bases with no gene match: 5. CDR1 SGHVS and CDR2 FQNEAQ come from the germline V gene. The CDR3 covers 18 residues. The CDR3 sequence: CASSLAWTSGRSYNEQFF. The CDR3 DNA reads as TGTGCCAGCAGCTTAGCCTGGACTAGCGGGAGGTCATACAATGAGCAGTTCTTC.

Only a few counts were recorded for this clonotype. The chain carries TRBV7-2 and TRBJ1-2; D remains ambiguous. Germline CDR1 reads SGHTA; CDR2 reads FQGNSA. With 11 bases removed from V and 8 bases from J, the gap between germline ends came to 15 bases. This CDR3 spans 11 amino acids. CDR3 region: CAATMGSGYTF. In nucleotides, the CDR3 is TGTGCCGCAACAATGGGGAGCGGCTACACCTTC.

This clonotype has at least ten counts. This chain uses TRBV5-1 with TRBJ1-4; D not certain. CDR1 SGHRS and CDR2 YFSETQ come from the germline V gene. The V end lost 2 bases, the J end lost 6 bases, and 11 bases lay between the germline ends. The CDR3 runs to 14 residues. CDR3 in amino acids: CASSLNGVYEKLFF. CDR3 nucleotide sequence: TGCGCCAGCAGCTTAAACGGCGTTTATGAAAAACTGTTTTTT. Variable domain in full (rest from reference TRBV5-1 and TRBJ1-4): KAGVTQTPRYLIKTRGQQVTLSCSPISGHRSVSWYQQTPGQGLQFLFEYFSETQRNKGNFPGRFSGRQFSNSRSEMNVSTLELGDSALYLCASSLNGVYEKLFFGSGTQLSVL.

This clonotype came up many times. The chain couples TRBV25-1 to TRBJ2-1, with unresolved D. V was cut by 6 bases and J by 4 bases, with 7 bases left in between. The CDR3 is 12 amino acids. Per germline, CDR1 MGHDK and CDR2 SYGVNS. Written as DNA, the CDR3 is TGTGCCAGCAGGGGATATTACAATGAGCAGTTCTTC. Translated, it gives CASRGYYNEQFF.

This clonotype was seen many times. The genes are TRBV5-1 and TRBJ2-1; 7 bases are shared with TRBD2. Germline loops: CDR1 SGHRS, CDR2 YFSETQ. The CDR3 contains 16 residues. The trim removed 4 bases at V and 0 bases at J, leaving 7 bases unmatched. CDR3 region: CASSPVTSSSYNEQFF. CDR3 DNA: TGCGCCAGCAGCCCTGTGACTAGCAGCTCCTACAATGAGCAGTTCTTC.

This clonotype was detected many times. For the CDR3, the DNA is TGTGCCAGCAGCAAAATGAGACAGACCCAAGAGACCCAGTACTTC. Translation: CASSKMRQTQETQYF. The chain couples TRBV7-2 to TRBJ2-5; a weak D match, TRBD1 (5 bases). The V gene's germline CDR1 is SGHTA and CDR2 FQGNSA. V lost 5 bases and J 1 base, leaving 14 bases between the germline ends. The CDR3 consists of 15 residues. Variable domain in full (rest from reference TRBV7-2 and TRBJ2-5): GAGVSQSPSNKVTEKGKDVELRCDPISGHTALYWYRQSLGQGLEFLIYFQGNSAPDKSGLPSDRFSAERTGGSVSTLTIQRTQQEDSAVYLCASSKMRQTQETQYFGPGTRLLVL.

This clonotype was seen a handful of times. CDR3 protein: CASNLGTSGYTF. CDR3 nucleotide sequence: TGTGCCAGTAACCTCGGGACGTCGGGCTACACCTTC. The chain combines TRBV19 with TRBJ1-2, with D perhaps matching TRBD1 (5 bases). Germline values: CDR1 LNHDA, CDR2 SQIVND (reference sequence). This CDR3 is 12 amino acids long. V was trimmed by 7 bases and J by 8 bases, leaving 14 bases between them.

In this sample, this clonotype turned up many times. The V and J genes are TRBV20-1 and TRBJ2-1; 11 nucleotides align to TRBD2. CDR3 length equals 18 residues. Germline CDR1 DFQATT, CDR2 SNEGSKA (reference sequence). J gave up 1 base and V 0 bases, and 8 bases lay outside the gene matches. The CDR3 spells CSARDMASGGTSYNEQFF. CDR3 bases: TGCAGTGCTAGAGATATGGCTAGCGGGGGGACATCCTACAATGAGCAGTTCTTC.

The chain uses TRBV5-1 and TRBJ2-5, with a weak D call TRBD1 (6 bases). The CDR3 spans 16 residues. V was clipped by 0 bases and J by 3 bases, with 15 bases between them. CDR1 and CDR2 from the germline V gene are SGHRS and YFSETQ. As DNA, the CDR3 is TGCGCCAGCAGCTTGGGCCCACAGGGAAGTAAAGAGACCCAGTACTTC. It yields the protein CASSLGPQGSKETQYF. The full variable domain, rest sourced from reference TRBV5-1 and TRBJ2-5, is KAGVTQTPRYLIKTRGQQVTLSCSPISGHRSVSWYQQTPGQGLQFLFEYFSETQRNKGNFPGRFSGRQFSNSRSEMNVSTLELGDSALYLCASSLGPQGSKETQYFGPGTRLLVL.

V gene TRBV12-3 or TRBV12-4 combines with J gene TRBJ1-1; unclear D gene. V was pared by 2 bases and J by 3 bases, with 1 base between. The CDR3 covers 11 residues. The CDR3 nucleotides read TGTGCCAGCAGTTTACACACTGAAGCTTTCTTT. Amino acid sequence: CASSLHTEAFF.

Many counts were recorded for this clonotype. J is TRBJ1-1 and V is TRBV5-1, with D hard to call. CDR3 size: 16 residues. The germline CDR1 and CDR2 sequences are SGHRS and YFSETQ. V was clipped by 0 bases and J by 0 bases, with 12 bases between them. CDR3: CASSLDGYHMNTEAFF. The CDR3 bases are TGCGCCAGCAGCTTGGACGGTTACCACATGAACACTGAAGCTTTCTTT.

In its sample, this clonotype was seen many times. The chain links TRBV6-6 to TRBJ1-1, with D uncertain. The CDR3 is 15 residues long. In germline, CDR1 is MNHNY, CDR2 SVGAGI (reference sequence). The V end was cut by 2 bases, the J end by 0 bases, with 10 bases between. The chain's CDR3 is CASSYPQPLNTEAFF. In DNA form, the CDR3 reads TGTGCCAGCAGTTACCCACAGCCGTTGAACACTGAAGCTTTCTTT.

This clonotype has a count of ten or more. The V call is TRBV29-1, the J call TRBJ1-2; D is possibly TRBD1 (6 bases). The V gene lost 4 bases and the J gene lost 4 bases, with 22 bases spanning the gap. The CDR3 is 16 amino acids. Looked up from germline, CDR1 is SQVTM and CDR2 is ANQGSEA. The CDR3 spells CSVGAQGLGRGYGYTF. CDR3 nucleotides: TGCAGCGTTGGTGCACAGGGTCTAGGGCGAGGCTATGGCTACACCTTC.

The chain combines TRBV29-1 with TRBJ2-3; possible D gene TRBD2, 5 bases. CDR3 length: 12 residues. Between the trimmed V and J ends, which lost 4 bases and 2 bases, there was a span of 7 bases. Germline values: CDR1 SQVTM, CDR2 ANQGSEA. The CDR3 nucleotides read TGCAGCGTTGGGACTTTCACAGATACGCAGTATTTT. Protein: CSVGTFTDTQYF.